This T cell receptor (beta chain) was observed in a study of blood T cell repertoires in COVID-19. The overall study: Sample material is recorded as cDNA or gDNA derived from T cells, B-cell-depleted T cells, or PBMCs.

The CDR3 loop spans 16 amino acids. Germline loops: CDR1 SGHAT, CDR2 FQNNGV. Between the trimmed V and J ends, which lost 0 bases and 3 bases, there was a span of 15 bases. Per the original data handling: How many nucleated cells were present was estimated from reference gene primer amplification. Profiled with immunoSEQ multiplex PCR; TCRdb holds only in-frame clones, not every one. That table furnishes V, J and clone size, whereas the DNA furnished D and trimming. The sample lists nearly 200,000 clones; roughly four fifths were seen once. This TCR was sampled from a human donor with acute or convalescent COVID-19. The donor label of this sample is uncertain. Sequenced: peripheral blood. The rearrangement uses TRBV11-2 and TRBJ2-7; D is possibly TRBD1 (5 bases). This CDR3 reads CASSLDLTAPLYEQYF. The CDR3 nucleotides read TGTGCCAGCAGCTTAGATCTGACAGCTCCTCTCTACGAGCAGTACTTC.